Each of the 10 T cell receptor beta chains below was sequenced from the same sample in a study of Tregs in tolerant kidney transplant recipients (dated by TCRdb to between 2018 and 2020). The method behind the library was the immunoSEQ multiplex PCR assay. TCRdb obtained this table from immuneACCESS and retained in-frame rearrangements with V and J assigned. These tables miss some clones; where compared with another copy, unresolved V genes account for less than half of the shortfall, and the remainder is unexplained. The sample table holds roughly 120,000 clones, of which around 91% were seen once. The ten largest clonotypes hold roughly 0.63% of the sample. Specimen: CD4+ T cells from blood. The source is a human donor in good health.

This clone has a handful of counts. The chain employs TRBV20-1 and TRBJ1-1; D uncertain. V lost 0 bases and J 10 bases, leaving 6 bases between the germline ends. Per germline, CDR1 DFQATT and CDR2 SNEGSKA (reference sequence). This CDR3 region has 10 residues. The CDR3 protein is CSARDPGAFF. CDR3 DNA: TGCAGTGCTAGAGATCCAGGAGCTTTCTTT.

The V call is TRBV11-1, the J call TRBJ2-1; perhaps TRBD2 as D (6 bases). V gave up 4 bases and J gave up 6 bases, with 10 bases separating them. The CDR3 runs 13 residues. CDR1 SGHAT and CDR2 FQDESV come from the germline V gene (reference sequence). The CDR3 region is CASSSGTANEQFF. The CDR3 DNA is TGTGCCAGCAGCTCCGGGACTGCCAATGAGCAGTTCTTC.

This chain links TRBV5-1 with TRBJ1-4; perhaps TRBD1 as D (6 bases). The CDR3 sequence is 14 residues long. Germline-derived CDR1 and CDR2 are SGHRS and YFSETQ. V was clipped by 3 bases and J by 7 bases, with 13 bases between them. CDR3 in amino acids: CASSSQGSGEKLFF. Written as DNA, the CDR3 is TGCGCCAGCAGCTCGCAGGGGAGCGGTGAAAAACTGTTTTTT. Full variable domain (rest looked up from reference TRBV5-1 and TRBJ1-4): KAGVTQTPRYLIKTRGQQVTLSCSPISGHRSVSWYQQTPGQGLQFLFEYFSETQRNKGNFPGRFSGRQFSNSRSEMNVSTLELGDSALYLCASSSQGSGEKLFFGSGTQLSVL.

The chain is built from TRBV19 and TRBJ2-5; either TRBD1 or TRBD2 may supply D (5 bases each). Germline-derived CDR1 and CDR2 are LNHDA and SQIVND (reference sequence). CDR3 length: 14 residues. V lost 4 bases, J lost 0 bases, and 9 bases lay in between. CDR3 amino acids: CASSTPGHQETQYF. DNA of the CDR3: TGTGCCAGTAGTACCCCGGGGCACCAAGAGACCCAGTACTTC.

The CDR3 here is CASSPGVLETQYF. The CDR3 DNA is TGTGCCAGCAGCCCAGGGGTACTGGAGACCCAGTACTTC. The rearrangement joins TRBV7-9 to TRBJ2-5; the D gene is possibly TRBD1 (6 bases). Germline-derived CDR1 and CDR2 are SEHNR and FQNEAQ (reference sequence). Trimming stripped 5 bases from V and 5 bases from J, with 12 bases between. This CDR3 comprises 13 residues.

V is TRBV27 and J is TRBJ2-1; TRBD1 aligns across 12 bases. Germline assignment: CDR1 MNHEY and CDR2 SMNVEV (reference sequence). The CDR3 spans 18 residues. The V segment lost 3 bases and the J segment 1 base; nucleotides outside the gene matches: 7. The CDR3 loop reads CASSFGDRGRGSYNEQFF. The CDR3 bases are TGTGCCAGCAGTTTCGGGGACAGGGGGCGAGGGTCCTACAATGAGCAGTTCTTC.

The chain combines TRBV2 with TRBJ2-1; 7 nucleotides line up with TRBD1. The CDR3 spans 14 residues. Germline values: CDR1 SNHLY, CDR2 FYNNEI. The V gene end was trimmed by 3 bases and the J gene end by 8 bases; junction bases not matched to a gene: 7. The CDR3 nucleotides read TGTGCCAGCAGTGAGCCAGGGGGTCGCGATGAGCAGTTCTTC. This encodes CASSEPGGRDEQFF.

The chain links TRBV14 to TRBJ2-7; tentatively, D is TRBD1 (6 bases). Trimming pared 0 bases from V and 3 bases from J, leaving 9 bases between. Looked up from germline, CDR1 is SGHDN and CDR2 is FVKESK. The CDR3 contains 14 residues. The CDR3 reads CASSQDRRGYEQYF. As DNA, the CDR3 is TGTGCCAGCAGCCAAGATCGCAGGGGCTACGAGCAGTACTTC.

V and J are TRBV5-6 and TRBJ2-7, with 9 bases lining up with TRBD1. The CDR3 sequence is 16 residues long. V shed 0 bases and J 4 bases; nucleotides not matched to a gene: 8. The germline V gene has CDR1 SGHDT and CDR2 YYEEEE. The CDR3 protein is CASSLGIGDRDYEQYF. The CDR3 DNA follows: TGTGCCAGCAGCTTGGGGATCGGGGACAGGGATTACGAGCAGTACTTC. Combining the CDR3 with reference TRBV5-6 and TRBJ2-7 gives the whole variable domain DAGVTQSPTHLIKTRGQQVTLRCSPKSGHDTVSWYQQALGQGPQFIFQYYEEEERQRGNFPDRFSGHQFPNYSSELNVNALLLGDSALYLCASSLGIGDRDYEQYFGPGTRLTVT.

The chain links TRBV6-5 to TRBJ1-1; D unclear. Trimming left V 6 bases short and J 11 bases short, with 16 bases between. This CDR3 spans 12 amino acids. The V gene's germline CDR1 is MNHEY and CDR2 SVGAGI. The CDR3 reads CASSPGLARAFF. CDR3 DNA sequence: TGTGCCAGCAGCCCCGGGCTCGCCCGGGCTTTCTTT.